This T cell receptor beta chain was captured in a study of regulatory T cells in long-lasting Graves disease. Study details: Graves' patients, diagnosed recently, had received antithyroid drugs under 3 months.

Between the trimmed V and J ends, which lost 4 bases and 0 bases, there was a span of 9 bases. CDR1 and CDR2 (germline): SQVTM, ANQGSEA. CDR3 length: 13 amino acids. The time point was: newly diagnosed GD, antithyroid drugs for less than 3 months. PBMC RNA served as the TCR library source. This clonotype was seen a few times. What it binds is not known. Investigators prepared the TCR beta libraries by applying iRepertoire HTBI primers and Arm-PCR of CDR3 regions. TCRdb reprocessed the multiplex PCR reads via MiXCR and lists one record per CDR3 protein. The sample has roughly 440,000 distinct CDR3 sequences, roughly 17% seen once. General observations from the study: Samples came from peripheral blood alone, without thyroid tissue.

These data also featured in a second study, about T cells in Graves' hyperthyroidism and ophthalmopathy. That work adds: The TCR CDR3 first-round RT-PCR relied on the HTBI primer set.

This receptor was taken from a woman younger than 30 with Graves disease. The rearrangement links TRBV29-1 to TRBJ1-1, with D maybe TRBD1 (5 bases). The sample consisted of peripheral blood mononuclear cells (PBMCs), taken at new diagnosis, from a patient treated with antithyroid drugs. Written as DNA, the CDR3 is TGCAGCGTTGTTGACAGAATGAACACTGAAGCTTTCTTT. This encodes CSVVDRMNTEAFF.